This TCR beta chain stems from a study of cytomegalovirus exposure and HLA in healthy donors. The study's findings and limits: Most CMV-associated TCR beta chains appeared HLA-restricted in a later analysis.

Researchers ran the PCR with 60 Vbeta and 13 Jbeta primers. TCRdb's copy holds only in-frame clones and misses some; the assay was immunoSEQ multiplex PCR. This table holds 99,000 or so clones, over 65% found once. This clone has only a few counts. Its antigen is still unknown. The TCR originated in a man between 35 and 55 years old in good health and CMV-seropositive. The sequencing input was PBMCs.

In DNA form, the CDR3 reads TGTGCCAGCAGTTACCTAAACTCCTATGGCTACACCTTC. Amino acids: CASSYLNSYGYTF. The rearrangement joins TRBV6-6 to TRBJ1-2; D is unclear. This CDR3 region has 13 residues. V was pared by 2 bases and J by 4 bases, with 8 bases between. Looked up from germline, CDR1 is MNHNY and CDR2 is SVGAGI (reference sequence).